This TCR beta chain was profiled in a study of blood T cell repertoires in COVID-19. The germline V gene has CDR1 GTSNPN and CDR2 SVGIG (reference sequence). The CDR3 has 11 amino acids. J lost 7 bases, V lost 5 bases, and 3 bases had no gene match. Methods used by the authors: Amplifying reference gene primers gave estimates of nucleated cell counts. TCRdb keeps only in-frame clones here, not all; method: immunoSEQ multiplex PCR. That table furnishes V, J and clone size, whereas the DNA furnished D and trimming. In the table there are 95,000 to 150,000 clones, about four fifths of which are singletons.

Sequencing was done on a sample of peripheral blood. This TCR derives from a woman in her 70s with acute or convalescent COVID-19. V and J are TRBV30 and TRBJ1-1; TRBD1 aligns across 8 bases. In DNA, the CDR3 is TGTGCCTGGGACAGGGGAATTGAAGCTTTCTTT. It translates to CAWDRGIEAFF.